These T cell receptor beta chains were read from a single sample in a study of cytomegalovirus exposure and HLA in healthy donors. Only in-frame clones appear in the TCRdb table, and some are missing; sequencing was by immunoSEQ multiplex PCR. The table shows about 59,000 clones, with around 92% occurring only once. Sequences were obtained from PBMCs. The receptors derive from a man aged 25-45 years in good health and CMV-seropositive. Each CDR3 is given with its conserved first and last residue.

j_gene	v_gene	CDR3aa
TRBJ2-1	TRBV28	CASSSRWVAGGRAYNEQFF
TRBJ1-1	TRBV29-1	CSVSYDRVNTEAFF
TRBJ2-1	TRBV5-4	CASSPTATRGNEQFF
TRBJ1-5	TRBV6-1	CASSELGTVRQPQHF
TRBJ2-3	TRBV6-7	CASSYRDILEGDTQYF
TRBJ1-5	TRBV6-6	CASSSREDAGQPQHF
TRBJ1-2	TRBV6-5	CASSPGVYGYTF
TRBJ1-1	TRBV5-1	CASSLGGKTEAFF
TRBJ1-4	TRBV19	CASSSRTGGNEKLFF
TRBJ2-1	TRBV27	CASSRPSNEQFF
TRBJ1-4	TRBV6-1	CASSLDYNEKLFF
TRBJ2-5	TRBV5-6	CASSLAGLAGAETQYF
TRBJ2-3	TRBV5-5	CASSLGGLAVWERTDTQYF
TRBJ2-7	TRBV7-9	CASSFPLREGAHEQYF
TRBJ2-5	TRBV7-3	CASSHSSAGGGQETQYF
TRBJ1-1	TRBV9	CASSVTGGTEAFF
TRBJ1-4	TRBV28	CASSLALFSGEKLFF
TRBJ2-1	TRBV11-2	CASSLRGGGYNEQFF
TRBJ2-3	TRBV9	CASSVRSTDTQYF
TRBJ1-1	TRBV19	CASIDSMNTEAFF
TRBJ1-6	TRBV4-3	CASSQGQYNSPLHF
TRBJ2-7	TRBV19	CASSSPSGGISYEQYF
TRBJ1-1	TRBV9	CASSVGQNMNTEAFF